These 8 T cell receptor beta chains were all obtained from the same sample, sequenced in a study of T cell repertoires in cytomegalovirus infection. Their target antigens are unknown. TCRdb reprocessed the reads with MiXCR, giving one entry per CDR3 protein. The data contain around 540,000 distinct CDR3 sequences, more than 30% of them singletons. The sample in question was cultured PBMCs, obtained from culture after CMV antigen stimulation. The source of these receptors is a human donor in good health (CMV status not recorded). Some clones in this sample may be carry-over from other donors' samples.

The chain employs TRBV12-3 or TRBV12-4 and TRBJ2-2, with 8 positions matching TRBD2. The CDR3 has 15 amino acids. The V gene end was trimmed by 6 bases and the J gene end by 1 base; junction bases not matched to a gene: 4. CDR3 DNA: TGTGCCAGCAGGCCTAGCGGGCAGAACACCGGGGAGCTGTTTTTT. It translates to CASRPSGQNTGELFF.

The rearrangement uses TRBV24-1 and TRBJ2-1; 12 nucleotides match TRBD2. From germline, CDR1 is KGHDR and CDR2 SFDVKD. Trimming at V came to 4 bases and at J to 12 bases, leaving 12 bases not matched to a gene. The length of the CDR3 is 16 residues. CDR3 coding DNA: TGTGCCACCAGTGACCCCGGGACTAGCGGGCCCCTGAGGCAGTTCTTC. It translates to CATSDPGTSGPLRQFF.

This clonotype was picked up many times. The genes are TRBV6-1 and TRBJ2-6, with D tentatively TRBD1 (6 bases). Germline V gene lookup returns CDR1 MNHNS and CDR2 SASEGT. The CDR3 extends over 18 amino acids. Trimming removed 6 bases at V and 0 bases at J, with 18 bases between. The CDR3 DNA reads TGTGCCAGCAGGGGTATCACAGGGACGACCTCTGGGGCCAACGTCCTGACTTTC. Its protein product is CASRGITGTTSGANVLTF.

This clonotype showed up just a few times. The chain carries TRBV7-9 and TRBJ2-1, with 11 bases that match TRBD2. CDR1 SEHNR and CDR2 FQNEAQ come from the germline V gene (reference sequence). The CDR3 covers 15 residues. The trim removed 5 bases at V and 3 bases at J, leaving 3 bases unmatched. For the CDR3, the DNA is TGTGCCAGCAGCAAGGGACTAGCGGTCTACAATGAGCAGTTCTTC. Its translation is CASSKGLAVYNEQFF.

The chain carries TRBV12-3 or TRBV12-4 and TRBJ2-5, with D possibly TRBD1 on 5 matching bases. The CDR3 totals 14 residues. Between the trimmed V and J ends, which lost 3 bases and 4 bases, there was a span of 12 bases. The CDR3 here is CASSLEGEGETQYF. The CDR3 nucleotides are TGTGCCAGCAGTTTGGAAGGGGAAGGAGAGACCCAGTACTTC.

This clonotype was recorded at least ten times. V usage is TRBV7-2 and J usage is TRBJ1-1; TRBD1 agrees at 7 bases. The CDR3 contains 14 residues. The J segment lost 5 bases and the V segment lost 4 bases, leaving 7 bases of the junction unmatched. In germline, CDR1 is SGHTA, CDR2 FQGNSA. The CDR3 here is CASSSRQGWTEAFF. CDR3 in DNA: TGTGCCAGCAGCTCCAGACAGGGATGGACTGAAGCTTTCTTT. Complete variable domain (other parts from reference TRBV7-2 and TRBJ1-1): GAGVSQSPSNKVTEKGKDVELRCDPISGHTALYWYRQSLGQGLEFLIYFQGNSAPDKSGLPSDRFSAERTGGSVSTLTIQRTQQEDSAVYLCASSSRQGWTEAFFGQGTRLTVV.

This clonotype has just a few counts. The J gene is TRBJ1-1, the V gene TRBV7-2; 8 bases align to TRBD1. CDR1 and CDR2 from the germline V gene are SGHTA and FQGNSA. Unmatched junction bases numbered 4, after V lost 3 bases and J lost 1 base. The CDR3 runs to 15 residues. CDR3 nucleotide sequence: TGTGCCAGCAGCTTTAACAGGGGGGGGAACACTGAAGCTTTCTTT. Translating it yields CASSFNRGGNTEAFF.

This clonotype has just a few counts. The rearrangement links TRBV28 to TRBJ2-1, with D possibly being TRBD2 (5 bases). The germline V gene has CDR1 MDHEN and CDR2 SYDVKM. The V end was cut by 6 bases, the J end by 9 bases, with 24 bases between. The length of the CDR3 is 16 residues. The CDR3 nucleotides are TGTGCCAGCAGCCTCCTAACTAGTTCCATAGGACGTGAGCAGTTCTTC. Protein: CASSLLTSSIGREQFF.